These 17 T cell receptor beta chains came from one sample sequenced in a study of blood T cell repertoires in COVID-19. Clones were read by immunoSEQ multiplex PCR, and TCRdb kept only the in-frame ones, dropping some. Of some 150,000 clones listed, 80% to 85% were seen once; the top ten hold around 8%. Input material: peripheral blood. The source of these receptors is a human donor in a cohort sampled during active COVID-19.

V and J are TRBV5-1 and TRBJ1-1; D uncertain. This CDR3 contains 15 residues. The germline V and J ends were trimmed by 4 bases and 5 bases, with 18 bases remaining between them. Germline V gives CDR1 SGHRS, CDR2 YFSETQ. CDR3 sequence: CASSPRRNGETEAFF. The CDR3 nucleotides read TGCGCCAGCAGCCCGAGGAGGAATGGGGAAACTGAAGCTTTCTTT.

The rearrangement joins TRBV2 to TRBJ1-5, with 9 bases that match TRBD1. J was trimmed by 9 bases and V by 6 bases; bases with no gene match: 3. The CDR3 has 12 amino acids. The V gene's germline CDR1 is SNHLY and CDR2 FYNNEI. CDR3 in amino acids: CASRQGAGPQHF. In DNA, the CDR3 is TGTGCCAGCAGACAGGGGGCAGGGCCCCAGCATTTT.

V is TRBV6-4 and J is TRBJ1-2; tentative D call: TRBD1 (6 bases). V dropped 10 bases and J dropped 4 bases, with 25 bases sitting between them. The CDR3 is made up of 16 amino acids. Germline lookup yields CDR1 MRHNA and CDR2 SNTAGT. As DNA, the CDR3 is TGTGCCAACACATCCGGGGGGGGGCAGAATTTCTATGGCTACACCTTC. Encoded protein: CANTSGGGQNFYGYTF.

V gene TRBV11-3 combines with J gene TRBJ2-7; perhaps TRBD2 as D (5 bases). CDR3 size: 15 residues. Germline loops: CDR1 SGHNT, CDR2 YENEEA. V was trimmed by 2 bases and J by 6 bases, leaving 17 bases between them. CDR3 DNA: TGTGCCAGCAGCTTATCTCACGGGATCAGTGGCGAGCAGTACTTC. Translation: CASSLSHGISGEQYF.

This rearrangement joins TRBV18 to TRBJ1-1; 10 bases map to TRBD1. There are 15 residues in the CDR3. V shed 6 bases and J 0 bases; nucleotides not matched to a gene: 4. Germline CDR1 KGHSH, CDR2 LQKENI. The CDR3 bases are TGTGCCAGCTCTCCGGGACAGGGGATGAACACTGAAGCTTTCTTT. This encodes CASSPGQGMNTEAFF.

Details on this clone: Other nucleotide sequences in the sample specify the same CDR3. This chain uses TRBV11-2 with TRBJ1-1, with D perhaps TRBD1 (5 bases). Germline V lookup: CDR1 SGHAT, CDR2 FQNNGV. The germline V and J ends were trimmed by 5 bases and 4 bases, with 14 bases remaining between them. The CDR3 has 14 amino acids. The CDR3 DNA is TGTGCCAGCAGCGCCGATGGGAGGGGCACTGAAGCTTTCTTT. Amino acids: CASSADGRGTEAFF.

The chain uses TRBV6-5 and TRBJ2-5, with TRBD1 matching over 9 bases. The germline CDR1 and CDR2 sequences are MNHEY and SVGAGI. CDR3 length: 15 residues. Trimming removed 5 bases from V and 4 bases from J; junction bases left unmatched: 8. In nucleotides, the CDR3 is TGTGCCAGCAGTATCGACAGGGGGATCCGAGAGACCCAGTACTTC. Residues: CASSIDRGIRETQYF.

The chain uses TRBV6-1 and TRBJ2-1; the D gene is possibly TRBD2 (5 bases). The germline V and J ends were trimmed by 3 bases and 0 bases, with 15 bases remaining between them. The CDR3 sequence is 17 residues long. Germline V gives CDR1 MNHNS, CDR2 SASEGT. CDR3 DNA sequence: TGTGCCAGCAGTGACGGGCTTTCCGCGGGCTCCTACAATGAGCAGTTCTTC. Translated, it gives CASSDGLSAGSYNEQFF.

The chain links TRBV28 to TRBJ1-5, with D unresolved. V lost 5 bases to trimming and J lost 0 bases, with 11 bases between them. Germline CDR1 is MDHEN and CDR2 is SYDVKM. This CDR3 is 15 amino acids long. The CDR3 spells CASSPVGDSNQPQHF. The CDR3 DNA reads TGTGCCAGCAGTCCAGTAGGAGATAGCAATCAGCCCCAGCATTTT.

The V gene is TRBV9, the J gene TRBJ2-1; 11 bases line up with TRBD1. Trimming took 4 bases from V and 6 from J; bases not matched to a gene: 6. The CDR3 sequence is 15 residues long. Germline assignment: CDR1 SGDLS and CDR2 YYNGEE. Here the CDR3 reads CASSFRGQGGNEQFF. CDR3 sequence (DNA): TGTGCCAGCAGCTTCCGGGGACAGGGGGGCAATGAGCAGTTCTTC.

The chain couples TRBV19 to TRBJ2-3, with TRBD2 matching over 8 bases. Germline assignment: CDR1 LNHDA and CDR2 SQIVND (reference sequence). The CDR3 is 16 residues long. Unmatched junction bases numbered 6, after V lost 0 bases and J lost 4 bases. The CDR3 DNA is TGTGCCAGTAGTATAGATAGCCCCGGGGGGGCAGATACGCAGTATTTT. Translating it yields CASSIDSPGGADTQYF.

The chain joins TRBV11-3 to TRBJ2-3, with 10 nucleotides matching TRBD1. In germline, CDR1 is SGHNT, CDR2 YENEEA. V gave up 3 bases and J gave up 3 bases; unmatched junction bases: 3. The CDR3 runs 15 residues. The CDR3 protein is CASSLGTGVTDTQYF. As DNA, the CDR3 is TGTGCCAGCAGCTTGGGGACAGGGGTAACAGATACGCAGTATTTT.

The rearrangement links TRBV9 to TRBJ1-6, with 7 bases matching TRBD1. The V gene's germline CDR1 is SGDLS and CDR2 YYNGEE. Trimming at V came to 5 bases and at J to 6 bases, leaving 5 bases not matched to a gene. CDR3 length: 14 residues. The CDR3 bases are TGTGCCAGCAGAGGGACAGCGGGTAATTCACCCCTCCACTTT. Translation gives CASRGTAGNSPLHF. The entire variable domain, with the rest obtained from reference TRBV9 and TRBJ1-6, is as follows: DSGVTQTPKHLITATGQRVTLRCSPRSGDLSVYWYQQSLDQGLQFLIQYYNGEERAKGNILERFSAQQFPDLHSELNLSSLELGDSALYFCASRGTAGNSPLHFGNGTRLTVT.

The chain couples TRBV6-5 to TRBJ1-1; the D is unclear. The CDR3 contains 14 residues. Between the trimmed V and J ends, which lost 2 bases and 5 bases, there was a span of 12 bases. CDR1 MNHEY and CDR2 SVGAGI come from the germline V gene. CDR3 sequence (DNA): TGTGCCAGCAGTTACGGGCGGGTGAGGACTGAAGCTTTCTTT. It translates to CASSYGRVRTEAFF.

This sequence joins TRBV14 and TRBJ2-3; the D gene is possibly TRBD2 (5 bases). The CDR3 is 16 residues long. Trimming pared 1 base from V and 6 bases from J, leaving 17 bases between. Germline loops: CDR1 SGHDN, CDR2 FVKESK. The CDR3 protein is CASSQVVTAGTDTQYF. The CDR3, as DNA: TGTGCCAGCAGCCAAGTCGTTACGGCGGGTACCGATACGCAGTATTTT.

The chain is built from TRBV28 and TRBJ2-3; TRBD2 aligns across 9 bases. Germline-derived CDR1 and CDR2 are MDHEN and SYDVKM. The CDR3 loop spans 19 amino acids. V shed 3 bases, J shed 0 bases, and the junction held 13 bases outside the gene matches. The CDR3 reads CASSFGKLAGTASTDTQYF. The CDR3 DNA reads as TGTGCCAGCAGTTTTGGGAAACTAGCGGGTACGGCTAGCACAGATACGCAGTATTTT.

The chain combines TRBV9 with TRBJ2-2; D possibly corresponds to TRBD1 (7 bases). The ends were cut back, 0 bases at V and 7 bases at J, with 16 bases in the middle. Germline values: CDR1 SGDLS, CDR2 YYNGEE. The CDR3 has 16 amino acids. The CDR3 here is CASSVATAGGFGELFF. The CDR3 region has the DNA TGTGCCAGCAGCGTAGCTACGGCAGGGGGGTTCGGGGAGCTGTTTTTT.